The 16 T cell receptor beta chains below were found in one sample sequenced in a study of cytomegalovirus exposure and HLA in healthy donors. PCR employed 60 Vbeta and 13 Jbeta primers. The repertoire was sequenced with immunoSEQ multiplex PCR; TCRdb's copy has only in-frame clones and lacks some. The sample consists of about 140,000 clones, 88% of them appearing once. The specimen was PBMCs. The receptors here all came from a woman in her thirties or forties in good health and CMV-seronegative.

The chain joins TRBV6-5 to TRBJ2-3; D is ambiguous. V was clipped by 0 bases and J by 6 bases, with 4 bases between them. From germline, CDR1 is MNHEY and CDR2 SVGAGI. The CDR3 sequence is 12 residues long. The CDR3 sequence: CASSYSRDTQYF. CDR3 bases: TGTGCCAGCAGTTACTCGAGGGATACGCAGTATTTT.

The V gene is TRBV9, the J gene TRBJ2-3; tentatively, D is TRBD2 (5 bases). This CDR3 region has 15 residues. Per germline, CDR1 SGDLS and CDR2 YYNGEE. V lost 0 bases, J lost 2 bases, and 10 bases lay in between. The CDR3 DNA reads TGTGCCAGCAGCGTAGCCCCGGGAACCACAGATACGCAGTATTTT. It codes for CASSVAPGTTDTQYF.

As for this clone: The same CDR3 also results from other DNA sequences found in this sample. The chain couples TRBV9 to TRBJ1-3, with 7 nucleotides matching TRBD1. CDR3 size: 14 residues. CDR1 is SGDLS and CDR2 is YYNGEE in the germline V gene. V gave up 0 bases and J gave up 4 bases; unmatched junction bases: 1. The CDR3 region is CASSVGDSGNTIYF. CDR3 DNA: TGTGCCAGCAGCGTAGGGGACAGCGGAAACACCATATATTTT.

The chain has TRBV10-3 and TRBJ2-3; 9 bases agree with TRBD1. The CDR3 has 13 residues. V lost 6 bases and J lost 3; bases outside the gene matches: 1. The germline V gene has CDR1 ENHRY and CDR2 SYGVKD. The CDR3 DNA reads TGTGCCATCAGCGGGACAGGGACAGATACGCAGTATTTT. This sequence encodes CAISGTGTDTQYF.

The rearrangement joins TRBV7-9 to TRBJ1-6; 7 nucleotides align to TRBD1. The germline V gene encodes CDR1 SEHNR and CDR2 FQNEAQ (reference sequence). Losses at the gene ends were 5 bases for V and 7 bases for J; bases not matched to a gene: 8. CDR3 length: 15 amino acids. The CDR3 DNA follows: TGTGCCAGCAGCGTCGCCGGGACAGTCAATTCACCCCTCCACTTT. Translation: CASSVAGTVNSPLHF.

This chain connects TRBV6-4 to TRBJ1-1, with no clear D. Germline V gene data show CDR1 as MRHNA and CDR2 as SNTAGT. V was shortened by 6 bases and J by 1 base, with 9 bases between the two germline ends. The CDR3 contains 13 residues. DNA of the CDR3: TGTGCCAGCAGAGGTAGCCGGAACACTGAAGCTTTCTTT. Its protein product is CASRGSRNTEAFF.

This sequence joins TRBV6-5 and TRBJ2-2; 8 bases map to TRBD1. Germline assignment: CDR1 MNHEY and CDR2 SVGAGI. Unmatched junction bases numbered 7, after V lost 6 bases and J lost 7 bases. This CDR3 is built from 14 residues. The CDR3 region has the DNA TGTGCCAGCAGAAGACAGGGGTGGGACGGGGAGCTGTTTTTT. It codes for CASRRQGWDGELFF.

This clone was observed once. The chain uses TRBV27 and TRBJ1-2; 7 nucleotides match TRBD1. J was trimmed by 3 bases and V by 3 bases; bases with no gene match: 1. Looked up from germline, CDR1 is MNHEY and CDR2 is SMNVEV (reference sequence). The CDR3 runs to 13 residues. The CDR3 region has the DNA TGTGCCAGCAGTTTCGGGACAGACTATGGCTACACCTTC. Protein: CASSFGTDYGYTF.

This sequence joins TRBV11-2 and TRBJ2-2, with TRBD1 matching 10 bases. Germline assignment: CDR1 SGHAT and CDR2 FQNNGV. The V and J ends lost 5 bases and 1 base, in that order; junction bases with no gene match: 4. The CDR3 has 16 residues. CDR3 region: CASSPDRGLNTGELFF. The CDR3, as DNA: TGTGCCAGCAGCCCGGACAGGGGGTTGAACACCGGGGAGCTGTTTTTT.

The J gene is TRBJ1-2, the V gene TRBV6-4; 10 bases are shared with TRBD1. The germline V gene has CDR1 MRHNA and CDR2 SNTAGT. The CDR3 consists of 17 residues. With V trimmed by 8 bases and J by 3 bases, 15 bases remained unmatched. Written as DNA, the CDR3 is TGTGCCAGCTCCCGGATACTCGACAGGGGGCCTCACTATGGCTACACCTTC. Its translation: CASSRILDRGPHYGYTF.

The chain is built from TRBV13 and TRBJ2-1; D might be TRBD2 (6 bases). Germline values: CDR1 PRHDT, CDR2 FYEKMQ (reference sequence). V was shortened by 5 bases and J by 10 bases, with 18 bases between the two germline ends. The CDR3 is 14 residues long. CDR3 region: CASSEPPGVGEQFF. CDR3 bases: TGTGCCAGCAGCGAACCTCCGGGGGTCGGGGAGCAGTTCTTC.

The genes are TRBV7-2 and TRBJ2-3; D gene uncertain. Germline-derived CDR1 and CDR2 are SGHTA and FQGNSA. The CDR3 loop spans 12 amino acids. Trimming removed 5 bases at V and 2 bases at J, with 5 bases between. CDR3 bases: TGTGCCAGCAGCCGGTACACAGATACGCAGTATTTT. Its protein product is CASSRYTDTQYF.

The rearrangement links TRBV7-9 to TRBJ2-7; 8 bases are shared with TRBD1. V lost 3 bases and J lost 3; bases outside the gene matches: 4. The CDR3 totals 14 residues. Germline V CDR1 and CDR2: SEHNR, FQNEAQ (reference sequence). CDR3 loop: CASSFTGGGYEQYF. DNA of the CDR3: TGTGCCAGCAGCTTTACAGGGGGAGGCTACGAGCAGTACTTC.

The V call is TRBV7-8, the J call TRBJ2-1; tentative D call: TRBD2 (5 bases). This CDR3 comprises 14 residues. Germline V CDR1 and CDR2: SGHVS, FQNEAQ. Trimming cost V 5 bases and J 3 bases, with 11 bases left between them. Here the CDR3 DNA reads TGTGCCAGCAGCGTTAGCGTAAACTACAATGAGCAGTTCTTC. This encodes CASSVSVNYNEQFF. Full variable domain (missing parts from reference TRBV7-8 and TRBJ2-1): GAGVSQSPRYKVAKRGQDVALRCDPISGHVSLFWYQQALGQGPEFLTYFQNEAQLDKSGLPSDRFFAERPEGSVSTLKIQRTQQEDSAVYLCASSVSVNYNEQFFGPGTRLTVL.

The genes are TRBV6-1 and TRBJ1-5; D is perhaps TRBD1 (6 bases). V was shortened by 5 bases and J by 7 bases, with 15 bases between the two germline ends. Germline V gene lookup returns CDR1 MNHNS and CDR2 SASEGT. The CDR3 has 14 residues. The CDR3 region has the DNA TGTGCCAGCAGTTCGACGGGGGGGCGGCAGCCCCAGCATTTT. As protein: CASSSTGGRQPQHF.

The rearrangement uses TRBV29-1 and TRBJ1-3, with 10 nucleotides matching TRBD1. V shed 4 bases, J shed 1 base, and the junction held 1 base outside the gene matches. Looked up from germline, CDR1 is SQVTM and CDR2 is ANQGSEA. This CDR3 spans 14 amino acids. Here the CDR3 reads CSVGTGGSGNTIYF. The CDR3 DNA reads TGCAGCGTTGGGACAGGGGGTTCTGGAAACACCATATATTTT.